This T cell receptor (beta chain) was documented in a study of neoadjuvant anti-PD-1 for oral cavity cancer. Study-wide context: Around day 43, patients without progression received a fourth nivolumab dose before surgery.

Tumor libraries mostly used 4.8 ug genomic DNA, two replicates each. Some clones are missing from TCRdb's copy, which holds only in-frame ones; the method was immunoSEQ multiplex PCR. The table lists some 6,000 clones, 50% to 60% of them singletons. The CDR3 totals 13 residues. Looked up from germline, CDR1 is GTSNPN and CDR2 is SVGIG (reference sequence). The germline V and J ends were trimmed by 0 bases and 7 bases, with 10 bases remaining between them. The patients had HPV-negative, locally advanced oral cavity squamous cell carcinoma. Study conclusions and caveats: Pretreatment Treg/Th17 ratio correlated inversely with post-treatment tumor clonality.

This clone has more than one count but fewer than ten. Its specificity is not known. The source of this sequence is a person aged 35 to 85 with oral cavity squamous cell carcinoma. V usage is TRBV30 and J usage is TRBJ1-5; D might be TRBD1 (5 bases). The source material was tumor tissue, sampled before nivolumab (anti-PD-1) treatment. The CDR3 nucleotides are TGTGCCTGGAGTGTACGGGGGGGACAGCCCCAGCATTTT. It is translated as CAWSVRGGQPQHF.